The 9 T cell receptor beta chains in this list originate from one sample, sequenced in a study of T cell repertoires in cytomegalovirus infection (dated by TCRdb to between 2018 and 2021). Sequencing relied on an Illumina HiSeq 1500. TCRdb redid the processing of the public reads, applying fastp at Q25 and MiXCR, and retained in-frame beta chains. Rows matching on CDR3 protein sequence are summarized as one entry with the most common DNA and genes. The sample table records 680,000 or so distinct CDR3 sequences; less than 40% of these occur just once. 2.5% to 3.5% of the sample rests with the top ten. Sequenced material: PBMCs. These receptors all come from a human donor in good health (CMV status not recorded). Some clones in this sample may be carry-over from other donors' samples.

This clonotype was recorded a few times. This chain uses TRBV12-3 or TRBV12-4 with TRBJ2-1; a weak D match, TRBD1 (5 bases). Trimming took 3 bases from V and 11 from J, leaving 8 bases between them. This CDR3 region has 11 residues. This CDR3 reads CASSLGQQQFF. The DNA for the CDR3 is TGTGCCAGCAGTTTGGGGCAACAGCAGTTCTTC.

The chain couples TRBV20-1 to TRBJ2-3; 9 nucleotides agree with TRBD2. This CDR3 comprises 15 residues. Germline values: CDR1 DFQATT, CDR2 SNEGSKA (reference sequence). V trimming: 3 bases; J trimming: 2 bases; junction bases outside the gene matches: 6. DNA for the CDR3: TGCAGTGCTAGTCCGGGACTAGCATCCACAGATACGCAGTATTTT. This codes for CSASPGLASTDTQYF.

V is TRBV12-3 or TRBV12-4 and J is TRBJ2-7; 8 bases fit TRBD1. The length of the CDR3 is 13 residues. Trimming took 3 bases from V and 6 from J; bases not matched to a gene: 4. CDR3 DNA: TGTGCCAGCAGTTTTTCAGGGGGCCGCGAGCAGTACTTC. Translated, it gives CASSFSGGREQYF.

This chain links TRBV28 with TRBJ2-6, with TRBD2 as a possible D gene (6 bases). Germline CDR1 MDHEN, CDR2 SYDVKM. Trimming took off 7 bases at V and 3 bases at J, with 13 bases between the two ends. The CDR3 extends over 15 amino acids. The DNA of the CDR3 is TGTGCCAGCAAACTTACGGGGGTTGGGGCCAACGTCCTGACTTTC. It encodes CASKLTGVGANVLTF.

The V call is TRBV27, the J call TRBJ2-7, with D unclear. Germline values: CDR1 MNHEY, CDR2 SMNVEV (reference sequence). V was pared by 6 bases and J by 7 bases, with 19 bases between. The CDR3 has 14 amino acids. CDR3 residues: CASSPNPLYVEQYF. CDR3 nucleotides: TGTGCCAGCAGCCCCAACCCTCTCTACGTAGAGCAGTACTTC.

The rearrangement uses TRBV28 and TRBJ1-4, with 7 nucleotides matching TRBD1. Germline loops: CDR1 MDHEN, CDR2 SYDVKM. The CDR3 length is 16 residues. With 6 bases clipped from V and 7 bases from J, the junction kept 14 bases outside the gene matches. CDR3 loop: CASRDLGQPNSEKLFF. Written as DNA, the CDR3 is TGTGCCAGCAGAGACCTGGGACAGCCCAATAGTGAAAAACTGTTTTTT.

The gene calls are TRBV5-4 and TRBJ1-4, with TRBD1 as a possible D gene (6 bases). Trimming left V 4 bases short and J 6 bases short, with 16 bases between. From germline, CDR1 is SGHNT and CDR2 YYREEE (reference sequence). This CDR3 comprises 15 residues. As DNA, the CDR3 is TGTGCCAGCAGCCGCGGGAGGGGGGCGCATGAAAAACTGTTTTTT. This sequence encodes CASSRGRGAHEKLFF.

The rearrangement links TRBV5-4 to TRBJ2-7; 8 bases line up with TRBD2. There are 16 residues in the CDR3. The germline gives CDR1 SGHNT, CDR2 YYREEE (reference sequence). After removal of 4 bases from V and 0 bases from J, the junction contained 9 bases not matched to a gene. CDR3 in amino acids: CASSRGGAESSYEQYF. The DNA for the CDR3 is TGTGCCAGCAGCCGGGGGGGAGCGGAGAGCTCCTACGAGCAGTACTTC.

The gene calls are TRBV28 and TRBJ1-2; a possible D gene is TRBD1 (6 bases). Trimming removed 5 bases from V and 1 base from J, with 14 bases in between. The germline V gene has CDR1 MDHEN and CDR2 SYDVKM. The CDR3 has 15 amino acids. This CDR3 reads CASSIGGVDNYGYTF. CDR3 nucleotides: TGTGCCAGCAGTATAGGGGGGGTGGATAACTATGGCTACACCTTC.